This T cell receptor beta chain derives from a study of spatial heterogeneity in lung cancer. Indicated time point: blood at routine non-recurrence follow-up after resection. The authors sequenced whole RNA from tumor, nontumor lung or frozen PBMC without sorting. The CDR3 runs to 17 residues. The V and J ends lost 3 bases and 3 bases respectively, with 17 bases between them. Per the germline V gene, CDR1 is MNHEY and CDR2 is SMNVEV (reference sequence). Every molecule of TCR cDNA had its own unique molecular identifier. One entry per CDR3 protein, called by TCRdb with MiXCR from the 5' RACE reads. The sample gives roughly 800 distinct CDR3 sequences, around two thirds of which show up once; roughly 27% is in the top ten. In its sample, this clonotype was seen a few times. For a library built for alpha chains, this beta chain is a stray read; little rests on its size.

Sequenced here: PBMCs, sampled at follow-up. This TCR derives from a female donor with early-stage non-small cell lung cancer. The chain links TRBV27 to TRBJ2-2, with a tentative D call TRBD1 (5 bases). In DNA, the CDR3 is TGTGCCAGCAGTTTCTACTCATGGGAAGGGGACACCGGGGAGCTGTTTTTT. Translated: CASSFYSWEGDTGELFF.